The 3 T cell receptor beta chains presented below share a single source sample, sequenced in a study of T cell responses to AZD1222 COVID-19 vaccine. Here immunoSEQ multiplex PCR was the method, and the copy in TCRdb shows in-frame clones only, minus some. Found here are around 100,000 clones, 70% to 90% of them singletons; the top ten hold around 2.3%. The sample was peripheral blood, taken 28 days after the second AZD1222 dose. These receptor sequences come from an adult who received the AZD1222 COVID-19 vaccine.

This chain links TRBV14 with TRBJ1-1; D is unresolved. Trimming stripped 4 bases from V and 6 bases from J, with 15 bases between. The V gene's germline CDR1 is SGHDN and CDR2 FVKESK. The CDR3 covers 14 residues. DNA for the CDR3: TGTGCCAGCAGCCCGACGGGGATTGGGGCTGAAGCTTTCTTT. Translating it yields CASSPTGIGAEAFF.

The chain joins TRBV9 to TRBJ1-4; 10 bases are shared with TRBD1. Germline values: CDR1 SGDLS, CDR2 YYNGEE. CDR3 size: 14 residues. V shed 0 bases, J shed 8 bases, and the junction held 1 base outside the gene matches. The CDR3 region is CASSVGTGGEKLFF. The CDR3, as DNA: TGTGCCAGCAGCGTAGGGACAGGGGGGGAAAAACTGTTTTTT.

This clone appeared once. This chain joins TRBV7-9 and TRBJ1-5; a weak D match, TRBD1 (5 bases). CDR3 length: 15 amino acids. From germline, CDR1 is SEHNR and CDR2 FQNEAQ (reference sequence). V was cut by 5 bases and J by 4 bases, with 15 bases left in between. The CDR3 coding sequence is TGTGCCAGCAGCCCACCCGGGACGGGTAATCAGCCCCAGCATTTT. It is translated as CASSPPGTGNQPQHF.